The sequence of this T cell receptor beta chain was determined in a study of blood T cell repertoires in COVID-19. With V trimmed by 5 bases and J by 5 bases, 4 bases remained unmatched. The CDR3 consists of 15 residues. Germline V gene lookup returns CDR1 KGHDR and CDR2 SFDVKD. This table comes from immunoSEQ multiplex PCR, and its TCRdb copy is limited to in-frame clones, with some not included. This sample has about 210,000 clones, with 80% to 90% found just once. This rearrangement joins TRBV24-1 to TRBJ2-5; TRBD2 matches 13 bases. Sequenced: peripheral blood. The clonotype was recovered from a woman between 45 and 60 years old with active or convalescent COVID-19. CDR3 in DNA: TGTGCCACCAGTGGGACTAGCGGGAGTTTGGAGACCCAGTACTTC. Encoded protein: CATSGTSGSLETQYF.